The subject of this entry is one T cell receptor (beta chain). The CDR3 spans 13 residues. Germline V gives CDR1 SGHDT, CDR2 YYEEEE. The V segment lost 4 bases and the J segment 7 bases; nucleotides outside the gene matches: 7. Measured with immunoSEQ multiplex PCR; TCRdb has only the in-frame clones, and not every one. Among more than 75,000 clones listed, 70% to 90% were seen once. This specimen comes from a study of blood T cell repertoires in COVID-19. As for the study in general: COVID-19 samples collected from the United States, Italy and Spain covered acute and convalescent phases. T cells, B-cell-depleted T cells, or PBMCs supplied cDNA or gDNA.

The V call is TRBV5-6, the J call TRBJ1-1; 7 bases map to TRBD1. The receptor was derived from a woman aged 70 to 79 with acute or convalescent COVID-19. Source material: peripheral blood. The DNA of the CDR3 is TGTGCCAGCAGCCGAAGGGGGCCAGGTGAAGCTTTCTTT. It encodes CASSRRGPGEAFF.